This T cell receptor beta chain was recovered during a study of blood T cell repertoires in COVID-19. Study-wide background: T cells, B-cell-depleted T cells, or PBMCs provided the cDNA or gDNA that served as material.

V was pared by 4 bases and J by 0 bases, with 14 bases between. The V gene's germline CDR1 is SGHRS and CDR2 YFSETQ. The CDR3 has 16 amino acids. Original processing notes: Counts of nucleated cells, estimated from reference gene primer amplification, were obtained. Libraries were prepared by immunoSEQ multiplex PCR; TCRdb keeps only in-frame clonotypes and omits some of them. From that table come the V and J calls and clone size; the DNA was used to work out D and trimming. The data contain about 380,000 clones, around 90% of them seen just once; the ten biggest clones take up about 1.2%. In assigning cohorts, the study relied on participant-reported clinical history.

The material sequenced was PBMCs or T cells enriched from blood (not recorded which). The V and J genes are TRBV5-1 and TRBJ1-3; possible D gene TRBD1, 6 bases. This TCR was sampled from a woman aged 18-29 years who had recovered from COVID-19. The CDR3 here is CASSPEGQRSGNTIYF. The CDR3 DNA follows: TGCGCCAGCAGCCCCGAAGGACAGCGCTCTGGAAACACCATATATTTT.